This T cell receptor (beta chain) came from a study of a mutant IDH1 vaccine in newly diagnosed glioma. The overall study: Initiation of the vaccine course occurred 4-6 weeks after radiotherapy alone, or alongside temozolomide cycles. Previous treatment comprised radiotherapy, temozolomide, or both, mostly both.

Study findings and constraints: Pseudoprogression seemingly bore no relation to changes in top peripheral T cell clonotypes.

The CDR3 covers 12 residues. From germline, CDR1 is SNHLY and CDR2 FYNNEI. V shed 6 bases and J shed 6 bases, with 12 bases lying between them. Sequenced by immunoSEQ multiplex PCR; TCRdb stores in-frame clones only, minus some. The sample has about 40,000 clones, about 83% seen once. Time point defined: week 35, safety follow-up. Each dose of the vaccine consisted of 300 ug of mutant IDH1 20-mer peptide, with topical imiquimod. Each donor presented with a new WHO grade 3 or 4 astrocytoma that tested IDH1-mutant and showed ATRX loss. In regard to this clone: Antigen specificity is unknown.

Sequencing was performed on PBMCs, taken from a glioma patient whose treatment included an IDH1 peptide vaccine. The source is a woman in her fifties or sixties with glioma. The chain employs TRBV2 and TRBJ2-7; D may be TRBD1 (6 bases). The CDR3: CASSPRGGEQYF. CDR3 coding DNA: TGTGCCAGCAGCCCTCGAGGGGGCGAGCAGTACTTC.